The sequence of this T cell receptor (beta chain) was determined in a study of T cells after yellow fever vaccination. Study background: For low cell numbers, libraries were made with SMART-Seq v4 Ultra Low Input. Study results and limitations: Contamination of FACS-sorted repertoires by abundant clonotypes from the bulk population could occur. Clonotype sharing between CD4 and CD8 compartments was small. Peaking faster, on day 5 versus 15, the secondary response was nonetheless weaker.

V lost 5 bases to trimming and J lost 5 bases, with 13 bases between them. The CDR3 spans 14 residues. CDR1 is SGDLS and CDR2 is YYNGEE in the germline V gene. As for this clonotype: Its antigen is as yet unknown.

TCRdb reprocessed the 5' RACE reads via MiXCR and lists one record per CDR3 protein. The sample records 620,000 or so distinct CDR3 sequences, roughly 12% being singletons. The sample consisted of PBMCs, taken on the day of the yellow fever booster vaccination. The chain has TRBV9 and TRBJ2-2; no firm D call. This TCR came from a man between 25 and 39 years old who received the YFV17D yellow fever vaccine. The CDR3 DNA is TGTGCCAGCAGGGAACCTGGGGAAACCGGGGAGCTGTTTTTT. Protein: CASREPGETGELFF.